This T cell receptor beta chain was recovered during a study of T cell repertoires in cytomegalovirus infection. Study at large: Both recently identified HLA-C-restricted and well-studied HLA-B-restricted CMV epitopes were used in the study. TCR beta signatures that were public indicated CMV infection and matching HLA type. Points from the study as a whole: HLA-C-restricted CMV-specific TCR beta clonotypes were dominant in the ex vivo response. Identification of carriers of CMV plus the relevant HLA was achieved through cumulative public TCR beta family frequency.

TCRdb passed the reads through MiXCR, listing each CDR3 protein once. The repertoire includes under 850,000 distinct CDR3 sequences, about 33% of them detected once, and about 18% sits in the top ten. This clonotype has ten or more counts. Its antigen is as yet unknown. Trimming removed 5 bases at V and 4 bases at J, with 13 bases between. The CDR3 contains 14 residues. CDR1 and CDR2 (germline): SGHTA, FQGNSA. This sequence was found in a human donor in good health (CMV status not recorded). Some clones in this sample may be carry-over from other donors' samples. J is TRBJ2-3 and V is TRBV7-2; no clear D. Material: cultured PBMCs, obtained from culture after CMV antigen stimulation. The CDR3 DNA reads TGTGCCAGCAGCCTCGTGGCGGCAGCAGATACGCAGTATTTT. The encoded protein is CASSLVAAADTQYF. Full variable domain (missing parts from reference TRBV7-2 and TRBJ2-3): GAGVSQSPSNKVTEKGKDVELRCDPISGHTALYWYRQSLGQGLEFLIYFQGNSAPDKSGLPSDRFSAERTGGSVSTLTIQRTQQEDSAVYLCASSLVAAADTQYFGPGTRLTVL.